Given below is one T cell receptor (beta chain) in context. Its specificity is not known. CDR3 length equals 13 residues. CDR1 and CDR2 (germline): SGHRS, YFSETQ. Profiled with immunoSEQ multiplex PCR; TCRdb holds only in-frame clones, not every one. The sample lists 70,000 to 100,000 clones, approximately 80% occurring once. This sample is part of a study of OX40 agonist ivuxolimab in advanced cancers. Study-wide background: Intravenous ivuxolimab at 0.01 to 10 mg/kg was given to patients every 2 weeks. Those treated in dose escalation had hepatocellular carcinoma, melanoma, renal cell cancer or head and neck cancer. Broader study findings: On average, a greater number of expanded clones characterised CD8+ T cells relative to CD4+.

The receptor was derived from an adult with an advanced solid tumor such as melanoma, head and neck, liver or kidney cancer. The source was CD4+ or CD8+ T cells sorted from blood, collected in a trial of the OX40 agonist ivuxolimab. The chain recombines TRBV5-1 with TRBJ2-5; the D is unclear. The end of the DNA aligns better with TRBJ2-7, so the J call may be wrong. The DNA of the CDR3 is TGCGCCAGCAGCCTAGGGTCCCCGTCCGAGCAGTACTTC. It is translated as CASSLGSPSEQYF.